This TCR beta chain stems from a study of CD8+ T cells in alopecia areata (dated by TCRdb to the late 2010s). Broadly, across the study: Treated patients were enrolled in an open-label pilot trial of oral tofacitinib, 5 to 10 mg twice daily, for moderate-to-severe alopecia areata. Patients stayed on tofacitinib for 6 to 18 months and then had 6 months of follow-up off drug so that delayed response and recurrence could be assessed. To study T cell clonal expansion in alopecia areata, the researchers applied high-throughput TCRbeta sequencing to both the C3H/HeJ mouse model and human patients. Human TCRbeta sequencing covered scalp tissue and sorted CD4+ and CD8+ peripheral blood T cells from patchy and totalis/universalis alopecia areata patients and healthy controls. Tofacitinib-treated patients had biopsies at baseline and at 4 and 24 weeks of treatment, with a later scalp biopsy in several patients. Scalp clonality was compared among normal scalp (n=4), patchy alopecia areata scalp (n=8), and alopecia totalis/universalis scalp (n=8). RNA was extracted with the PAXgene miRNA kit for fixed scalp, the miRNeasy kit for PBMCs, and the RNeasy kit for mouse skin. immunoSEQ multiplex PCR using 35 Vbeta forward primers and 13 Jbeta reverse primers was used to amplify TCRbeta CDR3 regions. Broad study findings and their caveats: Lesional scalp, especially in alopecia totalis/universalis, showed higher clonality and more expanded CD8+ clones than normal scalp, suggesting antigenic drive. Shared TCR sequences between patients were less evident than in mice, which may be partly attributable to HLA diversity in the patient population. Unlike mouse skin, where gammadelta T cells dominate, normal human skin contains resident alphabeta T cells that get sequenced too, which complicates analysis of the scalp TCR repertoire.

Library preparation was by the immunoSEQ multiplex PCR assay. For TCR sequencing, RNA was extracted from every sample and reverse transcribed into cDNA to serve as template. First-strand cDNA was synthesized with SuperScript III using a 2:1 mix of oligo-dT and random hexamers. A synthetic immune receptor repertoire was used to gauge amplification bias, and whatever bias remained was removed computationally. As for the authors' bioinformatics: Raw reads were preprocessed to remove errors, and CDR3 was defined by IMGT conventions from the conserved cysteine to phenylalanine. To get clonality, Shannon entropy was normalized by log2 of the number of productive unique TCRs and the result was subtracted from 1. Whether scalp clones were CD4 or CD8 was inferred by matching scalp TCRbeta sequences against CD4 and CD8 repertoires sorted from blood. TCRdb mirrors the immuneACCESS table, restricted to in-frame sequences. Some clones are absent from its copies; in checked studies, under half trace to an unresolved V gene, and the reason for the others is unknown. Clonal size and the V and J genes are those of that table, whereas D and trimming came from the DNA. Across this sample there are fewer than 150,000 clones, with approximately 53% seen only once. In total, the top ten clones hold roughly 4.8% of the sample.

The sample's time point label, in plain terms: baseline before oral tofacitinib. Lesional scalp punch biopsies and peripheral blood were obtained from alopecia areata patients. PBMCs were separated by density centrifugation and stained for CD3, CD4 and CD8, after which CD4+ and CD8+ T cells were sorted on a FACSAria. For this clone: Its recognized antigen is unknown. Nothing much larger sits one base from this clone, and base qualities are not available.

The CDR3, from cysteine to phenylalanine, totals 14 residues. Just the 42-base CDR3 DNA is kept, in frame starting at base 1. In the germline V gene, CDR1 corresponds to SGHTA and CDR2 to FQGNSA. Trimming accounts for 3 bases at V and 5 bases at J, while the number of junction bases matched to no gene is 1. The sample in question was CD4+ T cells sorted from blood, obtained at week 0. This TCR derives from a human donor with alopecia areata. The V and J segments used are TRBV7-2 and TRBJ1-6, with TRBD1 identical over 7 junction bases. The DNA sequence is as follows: TGTGCCAGCAGCTTGGGACAGAATAATTCACCCCTCCACTTT. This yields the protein CASSLGQNNSPLHF.